This is a list of T cell receptor beta chains from one sample in a study of CD8 T cells in Susac syndrome. From the immunoSEQ multiplex PCR reads, TCRdb called clonotypes with MiXCR, one entry per CDR3 protein. Here the sample spans 80,000 to 90,000 distinct CDR3 sequences, 85% to 95% being singletons. Sequenced sample: CD8+ T cells from PBMCs. All receptors derive from a human donor in good health. Each CDR3 is given with its conserved first and last residue. D genes are given only for firm matches. Clone size, where shown, is once, few, many, or a class for clones that have expanded.

-,TRBV12-3/TRBV12-4,TRBD2,TRBJ2-3,CASTQGLAGTDTQYF,TGTGCCAGCACCCAGGGACTAGCGGGCACAGATACGCAGTATTTT
-,TRBV7-2,-,TRBJ2-2,CASAKYVGELFF,TGTGCCAGCGCGAAGTACGTCGGGGAGCTGTTTTTT
-,TRBV7-9,-,TRBJ2-5,CASSPPVGEETQYF,TGTGCCAGCAGCCCTCCCGTGGGGGAAGAGACCCAGTACTTC
-,TRBV7-9,TRBD1,TRBJ2-1,CASSLVQGAGNEQFF,TGTGCCAGCAGCTTAGTACAGGGGGCAGGCAATGAGCAGTTCTTC
-,TRBV20-1,-,TRBJ1-1,CSAPPGGTGNTEAFF,TGCAGTGCCCCACCGGGCGGGACGGGAAACACTGAAGCTTTCTTT
-,TRBV6-5,-,TRBJ1-5,CASSYSGEGSSNQPQHF,TGTGCCAGCAGTTACTCGGGAGAGGGCTCAAGCAATCAGCCCCAGCATTTT
-,TRBV12-3/TRBV12-4,-,TRBJ2-1,CASTIENEQFF,TGTGCCAGCACCATCGAGAATGAGCAGTTCTTC
-,TRBV7-8,-,TRBJ2-3,CASSLEAGSSTDTQYF,TGTGCCAGCAGCTTAGAGGCAGGGTCTAGCACAGATACGCAGTATTTT
-,TRBV29-1,-,TRBJ2-5,CSGTTGRVQETQYF,TGCAGCGGTACTACGGGACGGGTACAAGAGACCCAGTACTTC
-,TRBV11-2,-,TRBJ2-5,CASSLPTGQETQYF,TGTGCCAGCAGCCTTCCAACAGGGCAAGAGACCCAGTACTTC
once,TRBV12-3/TRBV12-4,-,TRBJ1-1,CASSVGQFTEAFF,TGTGCCAGCAGTGTCGGACAGTTCACTGAAGCTTTCTTT
-,TRBV25-1,-,TRBJ1-2,CASSEGRGLGGYTF,TGTGCCAGCAGTGAGGGCAGGGGTTTGGGCGGCTACACCTTC
-,TRBV9,-,TRBJ2-2,CASSPEVVNTGELFF,TGTGCCAGCAGCCCAGAGGTAGTTAACACCGGGGAGCTGTTTTTT
-,TRBV6-5,-,TRBJ2-6,CASSYGSGANVLTF,TGTGCCAGCAGTTATGGCTCTGGGGCCAACGTCCTGACTTTC
-,TRBV9,-,TRBJ2-7,CASSEDGRYEQYF,TGTGCCAGCAGCGAGGACGGGAGATACGAGCAGTACTTC
once,TRBV7-2,TRBD2,TRBJ2-7,CASSLAGATYEQYF,TGTGCCAGCAGTCTAGCGGGGGCTACCTACGAGCAGTACTTC
once,TRBV7-9,TRBD1,TRBJ1-1,CASSLPPRGPGTEAFF,TGTGCCAGCAGCTTACCACCGAGGGGGCCCGGCACTGAAGCTTTCTTT
-,TRBV12-3/TRBV12-4,-,TRBJ2-7,CASSLAEGHGYEQYF,TGTGCCAGCAGTTTAGCAGAAGGACACGGGTACGAGCAGTACTTC
-,TRBV14,-,TRBJ2-5,CASSQVGGETQYF,TGTGCCAGCAGCCAAGTAGGAGGAGAGACCCAGTACTTC
few,TRBV29-1,TRBD1,TRBJ2-5,CSVETGTETQYF,TGCAGCGTTGAGACAGGGACAGAGACCCAGTACTTC
-,TRBV24-1,-,TRBJ1-5,CATSDGDSHQPQHF,TGTGCCACCAGTGACGGGGACTCTCATCAGCCCCAGCATTTT
-,TRBV6-5,TRBD1,TRBJ2-5,CASRTGQGIQETQYF,TGTGCCAGCAGAACAGGACAGGGCATACAAGAGACCCAGTACTTC
-,TRBV7-9,-,TRBJ1-2,CASSLGTDYGYTF,TGTGCCAGCAGCTTGGGGACGGACTATGGCTACACCTTC